This T cell receptor beta chain was sequenced in a study of T cells after yellow fever vaccination. Study-level findings and limits: Though weaker, the secondary response peaked faster, on day 5 versus 15.

The study made its TCR cDNA through 5'RACE template switching. That step introduced a universal primer site along with UMIs. A single record per CDR3 protein comes from TCRdb applying MiXCR to the 5' RACE reads. In the table there are approximately 510,000 distinct CDR3 sequences, roughly a fifth of which are singletons. This clonotype came up a few times. What it recognizes is unknown. The CDR3 consists of 12 residues. From germline, CDR1 is LGHDT and CDR2 YNNKEL (reference sequence). V was pared by 4 bases and J by 7 bases, with 7 bases between. The material sequenced was PBMCs, taken roughly 20 days after the first yellow fever vaccination. The sequence derives from a man between 18 and 35 years old who received the YFV17D yellow fever vaccine. The rearrangement joins TRBV3-1 to TRBJ2-2; D possibly corresponds to TRBD1 (5 bases). CDR3 amino acids: CASSLRVGELFF. The DNA of the CDR3 is TGTGCCAGCAGCCTCAGGGTCGGGGAGCTGTTTTTT.